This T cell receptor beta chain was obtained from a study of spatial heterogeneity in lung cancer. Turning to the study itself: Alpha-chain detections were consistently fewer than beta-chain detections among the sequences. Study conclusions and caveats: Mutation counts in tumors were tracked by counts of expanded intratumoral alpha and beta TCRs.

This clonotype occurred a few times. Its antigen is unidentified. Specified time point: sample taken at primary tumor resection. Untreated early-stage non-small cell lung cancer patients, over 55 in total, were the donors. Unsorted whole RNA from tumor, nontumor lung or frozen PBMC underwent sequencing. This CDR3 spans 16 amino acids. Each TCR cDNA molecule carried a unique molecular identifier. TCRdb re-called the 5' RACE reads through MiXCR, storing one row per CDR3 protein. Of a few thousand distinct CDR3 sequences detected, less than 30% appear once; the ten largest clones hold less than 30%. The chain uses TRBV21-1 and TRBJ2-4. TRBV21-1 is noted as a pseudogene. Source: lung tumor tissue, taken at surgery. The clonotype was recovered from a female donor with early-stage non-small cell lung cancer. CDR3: CASSKVVVLAKNIQYF. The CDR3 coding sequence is TGTGCCAGCAGCAAAGTAGTTGTCCTAGCCAAAAACATTCAGTACTTC.